This is a list of T cell receptor beta chains from one sample in a study of CD8+CD57+ T cells in acquired aplastic anemia. TCRdb processed the reads anew with MiXCR; each CDR3 protein has one entry. In the table there are roughly 190,000 distinct CDR3 sequences, 48% of which are singletons. Sequencing was carried out using sorted CD4+, CD8+, or CD8+CD57+ T cells (not recorded which) from PBMCs. The receptors were sampled from a human donor with aplastic anemia. Both conserved end residues are part of each CDR3. Each record gives: V gene, J gene, clone size, D gene, CDR3 DNA, CDR3 protein. D genes are given only for firm matches. Size is stated for part of the rows, as once, few or many counts, or as a class when the clone is expanded.

>TRBV9|TRBJ1-1|.|.
TGTGCCAGCAGCGTAGCTGGAAGGGGGAACACTGAAGCTTTCTTT
CASSVAGRGNTEAFF
>TRBV15|TRBJ2-3|many|.
TGTGCCACCAGCTCCTCTTCGATATATACGCAGTATTTT
CATSSSSIYTQYF
>TRBV5-8|TRBJ2-7|.|.
TGTGCCAGCAGCTTGGGGGGACAAGCTATCTACGAGCAGTACTTC
CASSLGGQAIYEQYF
>TRBV24-1|TRBJ2-3|many|TRBD1
TGTGCCACCAGTGATTTGGAGGGGGCAAACCTAAAGGATACGCAGTATTTT
CATSDLEGANLKDTQYF
>TRBV20-1|TRBJ2-5|few|.
TGCAGTGCCGAGGAAGAGACCCAGTACTTC
CSAEEETQYF
>TRBV19|TRBJ1-5|.|.
TGTGCCAGTAGTGTGTACTCATATAGCAATCAGCCCCAGCATTTT
CASSVYSYSNQPQHF
>TRBV6-1|TRBJ1-5|.|.
TGTGCCAGCAGCCCGCCCGGCAGGCCCTACGAGCATTTT
CASSPPGRPYEHF
>TRBV5-4|TRBJ2-1|many|TRBD1
TGTGCCAGCAGCTTGGTAGGGACAGGGTTGTTCTTC
CASSLVGTGLFF
>TRBV24-1|TRBJ2-1|many|TRBD2
TGTGCCACCAGTGATTTGAGGGCTGGGACTAGCGGGAGTCTGGACAATGAGCAGTTCTTC
CATSDLRAGTSGSLDNEQFF
>TRBV10-3|TRBJ1-2|.|.
TGTGCCATCAGTGATTATGGGAACTATGGCTACACCTTC
CAISDYGNYGYTF
>TRBV6-2/TRBV6-3|TRBJ1-1|.|.
TGTGTCAGCACCCAGGCCTACCATGCTTTCTTT
CVSTQAYHAFF
>TRBV7-2|TRBJ2-5|.|TRBD1
TGTGCCAGCAGCTTCCAGGGGGCAGGGACCCAGTACTTC
CASSFQGAGTQYF
>TRBV6-1|TRBJ1-1|many|.
TGTGCCAGCAGTGAAGGGCACGAGGGGAACACTGAAGCTTTCTTT
CASSEGHEGNTEAFF
>TRBV6-2/TRBV6-3|TRBJ2-1|few|TRBD2
TGTGCCAGCAGTTCCCCGACTAGCGGGAGGAGGGTCTCGTGGAATGAGCAGTTCTTC
CASSSPTSGRRVSWNEQFF
>TRBV7-9|TRBJ1-3|many|.
TGTGCCAGCAGCTTAGGGGTGGGAAACTCTGGAAACACCATATATTTT
CASSLGVGNSGNTIYF
>TRBV11-2|TRBJ2-6|many|.
TGTGCCAGCGGACGTGCCATCTCTGGGGCCAACGTCCTGACTTTC
CASGRAISGANVLTF
>TRBV3-1|TRBJ2-4|few|TRBD2
TGTGCCAGCAGCCAATTTAGGCTAGAGCGGGAGGGGAACATTCAGTACTTC
CASSQFRLEREGNIQYF
>TRBV19|TRBJ1-6|.|.
TGTGCCAGTAGTATTCCAGGGAAAGATAATTCACCCCTCCACTTT
CASSIPGKDNSPLHF
>TRBV12-3/TRBV12-4|TRBJ2-5|.|.
TGTGCCAGCAGTGGGGACGGGGAGACCCAGTACTTC
CASSGDGETQYF
>TRBV11-2|TRBJ2-1|few|TRBD2
TGTGCCAGCAGCCGTAGCGGGAGCACCAGGAATGAGCAGTTCTTC
CASSRSGSTRNEQFF
>TRBV7-9|TRBJ1-3|many|.
TGTGCCAGCAGCAGATCCGGGACGCTGGGGTCTGGAAACACCATATATTTT
CASSRSGTLGSGNTIYF
>TRBV18|TRBJ2-7|many|.
TGTGCCAGCTCACCAGTGGGAAGGGAGCAGTACTTC
CASSPVGREQYF
>TRBV12-3/TRBV12-4|TRBJ1-2|many|.
TGTGCCAGCACCCTCGCAGGGTTCGGCTATGGCTACACCTTC
CASTLAGFGYGYTF
>TRBV2|TRBJ2-7|many|.
TGTGCCAGCAGTGCGGAAGAACTCAGCGAGCAGTACTTC
CASSAEELSEQYF
>TRBV4-2|TRBJ1-2|many|TRBD1
TGTGCCAGCAGCCAAGCTAGCAGACAGGGGAATGGCTACACCTTC
CASSQASRQGNGYTF
>TRBV4-2|TRBJ2-7|many|TRBD1
TGTGCCAGCAGCCAAGAAGACAGGGGGCGCATCAACGAGCAGTACTTC
CASSQEDRGRINEQYF
>TRBV10-3|TRBJ2-3|few|.
TGTGCCATCAGTGGACATTCAGATACGCAGTATTTT
CAISGHSDTQYF
>TRBV5-1|TRBJ2-2|.|TRBD2
TGCGCCACCGCGACCGGGATTAGCGGGCCCTGGGTAGGCACCGGGGAGCTGTTTTTT
CATATGISGPWVGTGELFF
>TRBV10-3|TRBJ2-7|.|.
TGTGCCAGCAGCCACGGGGGACAGAGCTTCTACGAGCAGTACTTC
CASSHGGQSFYEQYF
>TRBV6-5|TRBJ1-1|.|.
TGTGCCAGCAGTTACGACGGCAGGGAAGCTTTCTTT
CASSYDGREAFF
>TRBV11-2|TRBJ2-1|.|.
TGTGCCAGCAGCTTAGGCGAGACCTACAATGAGCAGTTCTTC
CASSLGETYNEQFF
>TRBV2|TRBJ2-7|.|.
TGTGCCAGCAGGGTTTCGAGAAACTCCTACGAGCAGTACTTC
CASRVSRNSYEQYF